This TCR beta chain was sequenced during a study of response to subunit inactivated influenza vaccine. TCRdb independently ran MiXCR on the RT-PCR reads; one entry per CDR3 protein. The table has 400,000 to 650,000 distinct CDR3 sequences, 6% to 9% seen once. Germline values: CDR1 SQVTM, CDR2 ANQGSEA. The CDR3 extends over 18 amino acids. V lost 4 bases to trimming and J lost 0 bases; unmatched junction nucleotides: 13. The specimen comprised PBMCs from blood, sampled around 25 months after vaccination. The receptor's source is a man between 50 and 75 years old who received an inactivated influenza vaccine. V and J are TRBV29-1 and TRBJ1-2; 11 positions match TRBD1. The CDR3 DNA is TGCAGCGTTGTTGTGCCGCCGGGACAGGGGGGAACTAACTATGGCTACACCTTC. Translating gives CSVVVPPGQGGTNYGYTF.